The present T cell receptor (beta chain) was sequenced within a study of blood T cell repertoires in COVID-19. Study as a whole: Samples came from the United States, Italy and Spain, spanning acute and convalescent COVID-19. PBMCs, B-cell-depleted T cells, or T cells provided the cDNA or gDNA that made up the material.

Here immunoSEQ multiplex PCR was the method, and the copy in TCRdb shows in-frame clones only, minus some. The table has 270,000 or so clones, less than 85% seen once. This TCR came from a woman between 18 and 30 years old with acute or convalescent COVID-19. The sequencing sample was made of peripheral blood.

The CDR3 loop is CASSLARGGDSYEQYF. The CDR3 DNA follows: TGTGCCAGCAGCTTAGCGCGAGGCGGGGACTCATACGAGCAGTACTTC. This chain uses TRBV7-9 with TRBJ2-7; possible D gene TRBD2, 6 bases. This CDR3 spans 16 amino acids. The germline V and J ends were trimmed by 0 bases and 4 bases, with 16 bases remaining between them. CDR1 SEHNR and CDR2 FQNEAQ come from the germline V gene (reference sequence).